These 20 T cell receptor beta chains originate from one sample sequenced in a study of regulatory T cells in long-lasting Graves disease. Library construction for TCR beta used iRepertoire HTBI primers and Arm-PCR of CDR3 regions. TCRdb fed the multiplex PCR reads into MiXCR, producing one record per CDR3 protein. The sample gives approximately 490,000 distinct CDR3 sequences, around 16% of which show up once; less than 15% is in the top ten. As for time point: newly diagnosed GD, antithyroid drugs for less than 3 months. Preparation of the TCR library used RNA extracted from PBMCs. This sample also belongs to another study, concerning T cells in Graves' hyperthyroidism and ophthalmopathy.

This sample comprised peripheral blood mononuclear cells (PBMCs), obtained at new diagnosis, from a patient treated with antithyroid drugs. These receptors all stem from a man aged 40-55 years with Graves disease.

This clonotype has a count of ten or more. The V call is TRBV27, the J call TRBJ1-1, with a tentative D call TRBD1 (5 bases). The germline gives CDR1 MNHEY, CDR2 SMNVEV (reference sequence). The CDR3 contains 15 residues. The V gene lost 2 bases and the J gene lost 0 bases, with 10 bases spanning the gap. The CDR3 DNA reads as TGTGCCAGCAGTTTAAGCCGGGGGATGAACACTGAAGCTTTCTTT. Encoded protein: CASSLSRGMNTEAFF.

The V and J genes are TRBV20-1 and TRBJ2-3; 9 positions match TRBD2. V was pared by 5 bases and J by 6 bases, with 18 bases of the junction left unmatched. The CDR3 length is 17 residues. Germline values: CDR1 DFQATT, CDR2 SNEGSKA (reference sequence). CDR3 protein: CSAERSGSGFGGDTQYF. CDR3 coding DNA: TGCAGTGCTGAGCGTAGCGGGAGCGGATTCGGAGGCGATACGCAGTATTTT.

In its sample, this clonotype was seen a few times. This sequence joins TRBV20-1 and TRBJ2-5; 7 positions match TRBD2. With V trimmed by 0 bases and J by 5 bases, 9 bases remained unmatched. The germline CDR1 and CDR2 sequences are DFQATT and SNEGSKA (reference sequence). This CDR3 has 15 residues. The chain's CDR3 is CSAREGRGAMETQYF. DNA for the CDR3: TGCAGTGCTAGAGAAGGGAGGGGCGCAATGGAGACCCAGTACTTC.

This sequence joins TRBV9 and TRBJ2-6, with 7 bases lining up with TRBD1. The CDR3 runs to 16 residues. Germline V CDR1 and CDR2: SGDLS, YYNGEE. Losses at the gene ends were 5 bases for V and 0 bases for J; bases not matched to a gene: 5. CDR3 nucleotide sequence: TGTGCCAGCAGGGACAGGTTTAGCTCTGGGGCCAACGTCCTGACTTTC. Its protein is CASRDRFSSGANVLTF.

The genes are TRBV7-2 and TRBJ2-7, with D tentatively TRBD2 (6 bases). V was pared by 5 bases and J by 3 bases, with 20 bases between. Germline lookup yields CDR1 SGHTA and CDR2 FQGNSA. This CDR3 contains 16 residues. As DNA, the CDR3 is TGTGCCAGCAGCCATTTCGGGCGCAGGGAGGACTACGAGCAGTACTTC. Protein product: CASSHFGRREDYEQYF.

This chain connects TRBV9 to TRBJ2-1; 9 bases line up with TRBD2. Germline loops: CDR1 SGDLS, CDR2 YYNGEE. V was clipped by 0 bases and J by 9 bases; unmatched bases: 10. The CDR3 consists of 16 residues. Written as DNA, the CDR3 is TGTGCCAGCAGCGTAGAAGCGGGAGGAGGATTAGGTGAGCAGTTCTTC. It specifies CASSVEAGGGLGEQFF.

This clonotype was found many times. The rearrangement links TRBV5-6 to TRBJ2-1; either TRBD1 or TRBD2 may supply D (5 bases each). The V gene lost 4 bases and the J gene lost 2 bases, with 19 bases spanning the gap. CDR1 SGHDT and CDR2 YYEEEE come from the germline V gene. This CDR3 comprises 17 residues. CDR3 DNA sequence: TGTGCCAGCAGCCGTACCTCCACGGGGACGACCTACAATGAGCAGTTCTTC. Protein product: CASSRTSTGTTYNEQFF.

The rearrangement links TRBV4-1 to TRBJ2-2, with 7 bases that match TRBD1. The CDR3 length is 15 residues. Germline V CDR1 and CDR2: MGHRA, YSYEKL. V gave up 6 bases and J gave up 1 base; unmatched junction bases: 5. Written as DNA, the CDR3 is TGCGCCAGCAGTCTGGACAGGTTGAACACCGGGGAGCTGTTTTTT. Translating it yields CASSLDRLNTGELFF.

In its sample, this clonotype was seen many times. This chain links TRBV6-1 with TRBJ2-3; 8 nucleotides align to TRBD2. This CDR3 has 16 residues. The germline V gene has CDR1 MNHNS and CDR2 SASEGT. The V and J ends lost 2 bases and 4 bases, in that order; junction bases with no gene match: 8. CDR3 protein: CASSEPVAGRADTQYF. The CDR3, as DNA: TGTGCCAGCAGTGAACCGGTAGCGGGACGGGCAGATACGCAGTATTTT.

This clonotype was observed many times. The V and J genes are TRBV11-2 and TRBJ1-5, with TRBD1 matching over 7 bases. V shed 1 base, J shed 6 bases, and the junction held 6 bases outside the gene matches. CDR1 SGHAT and CDR2 FQNNGV come from the germline V gene. The CDR3 covers 15 residues. The CDR3 nucleotides read TGTGCCAGCAGCTTAGGAGACAGGGCCATTCAGCCCCAGCATTTT. Translated, it gives CASSLGDRAIQPQHF.

This clonotype was detected ten times or more. This chain links TRBV2 with TRBJ2-6; D unresolved. CDR1 is SNHLY and CDR2 is FYNNEI in the germline V gene. The CDR3 consists of 14 residues. Trimming removed 5 bases from V and 0 bases from J, with 5 bases in between. CDR3 amino acids: CASSWDSGANVLTF. The CDR3 bases are TGTGCCAGCAGTTGGGACTCTGGGGCCAACGTCCTGACTTTC.

The V gene is TRBV19, the J gene TRBJ2-3; 11 nucleotides agree with TRBD2. The V and J ends lost 9 bases and 0 bases, in that order; junction bases with no gene match: 11. CDR1 and CDR2 (germline): LNHDA, SQIVND (reference sequence). CDR3 length equals 17 residues. The DNA for the CDR3 is TGTGCCAGCCGGCAGATAGCGGGAGGGCCGAGCACAGATACGCAGTATTTT. Amino acids: CASRQIAGGPSTDTQYF. Combining the CDR3 with reference TRBV19 and TRBJ2-3 gives the whole variable domain DGGITQSPKYLFRKEGQNVTLSCEQNLNHDAMYWYRQDPGQGLRLIYYSQIVNDFQKGDIAEGYSVSREKKESFPLTVTSAQKNPTAFYLCASRQIAGGPSTDTQYFGPGTRLTVL.

This clonotype was detected only a few times. The chain recombines TRBV6-2 or TRBV6-3 with TRBJ2-1, with a tentative D call TRBD1 (5 bases). The CDR3 is made up of 16 amino acids. V was pared by 5 bases and J by 5 bases, with 19 bases between. The germline gives CDR1 MNHEY, CDR2 SVGEGT. In nucleotides, the CDR3 is TGTGCCAGCAGTACCCTAGGTATTTCAGGGAACAATGAGCAGTTCTTC. The encoded protein is CASSTLGISGNNEQFF.

The genes are TRBV7-9 and TRBJ2-5; D remains ambiguous. This CDR3 contains 14 residues. The germline CDR1 and CDR2 sequences are SEHNR and FQNEAQ (reference sequence). Trimming pared 5 bases from V and 2 bases from J, leaving 12 bases between. CDR3 coding DNA: TGTGCCAGCAGCAAGGGCGGCCAACAAGAGACCCAGTACTTC. Protein sequence: CASSKGGQQETQYF.

Many counts were recorded for this clonotype. V is TRBV20-1 and J is TRBJ2-7; the match to TRBD2 covers 7 bases. There are 12 residues in the CDR3. Germline V CDR1 and CDR2: DFQATT, SNEGSKA (reference sequence). The trim removed 7 bases at V and 5 bases at J, leaving 8 bases unmatched. The CDR3: CSVRGRTDEQYF. In DNA form, the CDR3 reads TGCAGTGTTCGCGGGAGAACGGACGAGCAGTACTTC.

The chain carries TRBV29-1 and TRBJ2-3; 8 bases agree with TRBD1. The CDR3 is 16 amino acids. V shed 7 bases, J shed 3 bases, and the junction held 15 bases outside the gene matches. Germline CDR1 reads SQVTM; CDR2 reads ANQGSEA. The CDR3 nucleotides are TGCAGCGCCGCTTCACCCGGGACAGGCCGGACAGATACGCAGTATTTT. It encodes CSAASPGTGRTDTQYF.

This clonotype has a handful of counts. The chain is built from TRBV30 and TRBJ2-7, with 7 bases aligning to TRBD1. The CDR3 extends over 14 amino acids. J gave up 2 bases and V 8 bases, and 12 bases lay outside the gene matches. In germline, CDR1 is GTSNPN, CDR2 SVGIG (reference sequence). The CDR3 DNA follows: TGTGCCGGGCTCTTCCCGGGACAGACCTACGAGCAGTACTTC. As protein: CAGLFPGQTYEQYF.

This clonotype was observed a handful of times. This chain uses TRBV29-1 with TRBJ2-1, with 8 bases matching TRBD2. Germline V gene sequence: CDR1 SQVTM, CDR2 ANQGSEA. Trimming cost V 1 base and J 3 bases; bases outside gene matches: 2. This CDR3 region has 14 residues. The CDR3 bases are TGCAGCGTTGAAGGGCGGGAGGTCTACAATGAGCAGTTCTTC. It yields the protein CSVEGREVYNEQFF.

Comments on this clonotype: The CDR3 ends on some other residue instead of the conserved phenylalanine or tryptophan, so this is likely a read error. The chain is built from TRBV28 and TRBJ1-2; D uncertain. Germline lookup yields CDR1 MDHEN and CDR2 SYDVKM. The CDR3 contains 14 residues. DNA of the CDR3: TGTGCCAGCAGTATCGTGGGGATAGACTATGGTTACACCCTC. It translates to CASSIVGIDYGYTL.

This clonotype came up many times. The chain couples TRBV30 to TRBJ2-5, with no clear D. CDR1 GTSNPN and CDR2 SVGIG come from the germline V gene (reference sequence). Trimming pared 0 bases from V and 5 bases from J, leaving 10 bases between. The length of the CDR3 is 13 residues. Here the CDR3 reads CAWSVRNGETQYF. The CDR3 region has the DNA TGTGCCTGGAGTGTACGTAATGGGGAGACCCAGTACTTC.